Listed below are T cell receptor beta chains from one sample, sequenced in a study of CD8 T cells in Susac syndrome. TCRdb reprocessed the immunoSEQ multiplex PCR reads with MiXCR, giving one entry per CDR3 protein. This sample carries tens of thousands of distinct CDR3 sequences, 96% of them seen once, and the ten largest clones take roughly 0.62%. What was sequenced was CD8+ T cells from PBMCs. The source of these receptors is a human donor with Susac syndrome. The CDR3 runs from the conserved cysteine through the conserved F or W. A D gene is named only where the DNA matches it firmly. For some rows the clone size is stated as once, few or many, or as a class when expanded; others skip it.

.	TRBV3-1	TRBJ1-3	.	TGTGCCAGCAGCGCCCGCTTCCGGGTGGCGGGAAACACCATATATTTT	CASSARFRVAGNTIYF
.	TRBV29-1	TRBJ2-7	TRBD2	TGCAGCGTTCGAACTAGCGGAGAAGCCTACGAGCAGTACTTC	CSVRTSGEAYEQYF
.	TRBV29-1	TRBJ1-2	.	TGCAGCGTTGACCCAGGGGCGGGAAACTATGGCTACACCTTC	CSVDPGAGNYGYTF
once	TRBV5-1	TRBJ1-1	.	TGCGCCAGCAGCTTGACGCCAAACACTGAAGCTTTCTTT	CASSLTPNTEAFF
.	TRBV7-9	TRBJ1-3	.	TGTGCCAGCAGCCTTCCCCTAAGCTCTGGAAACACCATATATTTT	CASSLPLSSGNTIYF
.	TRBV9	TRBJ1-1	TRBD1	TGTGCCAGCAGCTCCCGGACAGGAATGAACACTGAAGCTTTCTTT	CASSSRTGMNTEAFF
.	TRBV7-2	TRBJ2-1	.	TGTGCCAGCAGCTTAGGACAGCCGGCCTACAATGAGCAGTTCTTC	CASSLGQPAYNEQFF
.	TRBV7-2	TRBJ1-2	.	TGTGCCAGCAGCTTAGCTAGCCCGGGGAACTATGGCTACACCTTC	CASSLASPGNYGYTF
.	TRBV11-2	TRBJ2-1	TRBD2	TGTGCCAGCAGCTTAGTAAGGCGGGGGGGCCAGCATGAGCAGTTCTTC	CASSLVRRGGQHEQFF
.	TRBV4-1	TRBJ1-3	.	TGCGCCAGCGGCCTTCGGACAGTCGGTAATGGAAACACCATATATTTT	CASGLRTVGNGNTIYF
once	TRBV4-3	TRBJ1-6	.	TGCGCCAGCAGCCAAGATCAGGGGCCGCTTCCACCCCTCCACTTT	CASSQDQGPLPPLHF
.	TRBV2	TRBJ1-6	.	TGTGCCAGCAAGGTGACCGGCCTGGGTTCACCCCTCCACTTT	CASKVTGLGSPLHF
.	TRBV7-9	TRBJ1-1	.	TGTGCCAGCAGCTCCGGACAGAGGAACACTGAAGCTTTCTTT	CASSSGQRNTEAFF
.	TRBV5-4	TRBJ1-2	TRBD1	TGTGCCAGCAGTCCGGAGCGGGACAGCTATGGCTACACCTTC	CASSPERDSYGYTF
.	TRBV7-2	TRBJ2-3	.	TGTGCCAGCAGCGAAGGCCGCACAGATACGCAGTATTTT	CASSEGRTDTQYF
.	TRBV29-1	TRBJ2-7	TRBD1	TGCAGCGTTGATAGCGGACAGGGGGCTTCCAGCCCCTACGAGCAGTACTTC	CSVDSGQGASSPYEQYF
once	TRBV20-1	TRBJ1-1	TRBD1	TGCAGTGCTCGACAGGGTTCCCCTGAAGCTTTCTTT	CSARQGSPEAFF
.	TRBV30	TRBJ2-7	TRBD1	TGTGCCTGGAGTGAACTAACCCAGGACAGGGACGGCTACGAGCAGTACTTC	CAWSELTQDRDGYEQYF
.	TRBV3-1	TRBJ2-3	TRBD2	TGTGCCAGCAGCCAGGGACTAGCTAGCACAGATACGCAGTATTTT	CASSQGLASTDTQYF
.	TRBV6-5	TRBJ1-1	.	TGTGCCAGCAGCACTCGGGTCGAAGCTTTCTTT	CASSTRVEAFF
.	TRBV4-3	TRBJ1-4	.	TGCGCCAGCAGCCAAGAGGTAGTGGGGGCACTGGAGGGAAAACTGTTTTTT	CASSQEVVGALEGKLFF
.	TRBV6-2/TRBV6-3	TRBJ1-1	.	TGTGCCAGCAGTGCGACAGGGAACACTGAAGCTTTCTTT	CASSATGNTEAFF
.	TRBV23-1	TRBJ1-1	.	TGCGCCAGCATGGAAGACCAAAGGACTGAAGCTTTCTTT	CASMEDQRTEAFF
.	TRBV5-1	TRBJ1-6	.	TGCGCCAGCAGCTTGGAGGCAGGGAGTTCACCCCTCCACTTT	CASSLEAGSSPLHF
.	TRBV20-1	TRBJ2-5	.	TGCAGTGCTAGAGGGGGAGAGGGGGAGACCCAGTACTTC	CSARGGEGETQYF
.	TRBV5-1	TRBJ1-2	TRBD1	TGCGCCAGCAGCCCGTCGACAGGGGGCCCTGGCTACACCTTC	CASSPSTGGPGYTF
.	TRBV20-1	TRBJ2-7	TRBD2	TGCAGTGCTAGAGAGGGGACTAGCGGAACCTACGAGCAGTACTTC	CSAREGTSGTYEQYF
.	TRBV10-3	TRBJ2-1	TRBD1	TGTGCCATCAGTGAAGGTGGGGGGACAGGCTCGAATGAGCAGTTCTTC	CAISEGGGTGSNEQFF
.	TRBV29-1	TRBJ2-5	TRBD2	TGCAGCGAGTCTAGCGGGGGGGCCGGAGAGACCCAGTACTTC	CSESSGGAGETQYF
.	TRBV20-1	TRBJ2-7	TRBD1	TGCAGTGCTCGCGACAGGGACGAGCAGTACTTC	CSARDRDEQYF
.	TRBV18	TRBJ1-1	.	TGTGCCAGCTCCCCCCTGACAGCAGAGGACACTGAAGCTTTCTTT	CASSPLTAEDTEAFF
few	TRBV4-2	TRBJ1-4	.	TGTGCCAGCAGTCCACAGGGTAATGAAAAACTGTTTTTT	CASSPQGNEKLFF
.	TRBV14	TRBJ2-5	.	TGTGCCAGCAGCCAAGAGGTTATGGAGACCCAGTACTTC	CASSQEVMETQYF
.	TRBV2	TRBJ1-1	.	TGTGCCAGCAAGGGGTTCAACACTGAAGCTTTCTTT	CASKGFNTEAFF
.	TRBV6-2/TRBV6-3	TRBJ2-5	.	TGTGCCAGCAGTTACTCGACCCAGACCCAGTACTTC	CASSYSTQTQYF
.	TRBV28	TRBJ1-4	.	TGTGCCAGCACCTTTCTTGGGGGCCGAGGAGAAAAACTGTTTTTT	CASTFLGGRGEKLFF
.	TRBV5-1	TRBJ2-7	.	TGCGCCAGCAGCTTGGCCTTGTCAGGGTCCTACGAGCAGTACTTC	CASSLALSGSYEQYF
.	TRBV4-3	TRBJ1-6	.	TGCGCCAGCAGCCAAGAAAGGGCGGGGGGCGGTAATTCACCCCTCCACTTT	CASSQERAGGGNSPLHF
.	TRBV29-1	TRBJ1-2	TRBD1	TGCAGCGTCATCCGGGACAGGGAGGACTATGGCTACACCTTC	CSVIRDREDYGYTF
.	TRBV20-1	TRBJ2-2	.	TGCAGTGCGACCGGCAGAGCGAACACCGGGGAGCTGTTTTTT	CSATGRANTGELFF
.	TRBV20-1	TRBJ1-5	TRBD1	TGCAGTGCTAGAGATTTCCCCTCGGACAGGGGAGTACGCAATCAGCCCCAGCATTTT	CSARDFPSDRGVRNQPQHF
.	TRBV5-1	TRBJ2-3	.	TGCGCCAGCAGCTTGCAAGCAGGCACAGATACGCAGTATTTT	CASSLQAGTDTQYF
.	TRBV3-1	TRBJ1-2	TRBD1	TGTGCCAGCAGCCACCTACAGGGGAGGGACTATGGCTACACCTTC	CASSHLQGRDYGYTF
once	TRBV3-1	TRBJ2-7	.	TGTGCCAGCAGCCAAGATCAAACCTCCTACGAGCAGTACTTC	CASSQDQTSYEQYF
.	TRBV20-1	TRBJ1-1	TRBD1	TGCAGTGCTAGTCTCATGAGACAGGGGAACACTGAAGCTTTCTTT	CSASLMRQGNTEAFF
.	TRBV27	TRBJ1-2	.	TGTGCCAGCAGTTTATTTTGGGGATCTAACTATGGCTACACCTTC	CASSLFWGSNYGYTF
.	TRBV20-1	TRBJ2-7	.	TGCAGTGCTAGAGATCCGTCCGGACCGAACCTCTGGGAGCAGTACTTC	CSARDPSGPNLWEQYF
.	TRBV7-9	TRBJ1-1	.	TGTGCCAGCAGCTCAGAGGGTGACACTGAAGCTTTCTTT	CASSSEGDTEAFF
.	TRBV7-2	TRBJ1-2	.	TGTGCCAGCAGCTCCCTAGAAGGAGAGACTGGCTATGGCTACACCTTC	CASSSLEGETGYGYTF
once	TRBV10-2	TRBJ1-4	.	TGCGCCAGCAGTGGGGGCTGGAAACTGTTTTTT	CASSGGWKLFF
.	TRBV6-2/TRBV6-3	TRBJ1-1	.	TGTGCCAGCATCACAGGGTCGAACACTGAAGCTTTCTTT	CASITGSNTEAFF
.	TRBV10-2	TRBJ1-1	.	TGCGCCAGCAGGTCGAGTTTTAACACTGAAGCTTTCTTT	CASRSSFNTEAFF
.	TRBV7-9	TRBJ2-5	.	TGTGCCAGCAGCGCGCAGGGTGCCCAAGAGACCCAGTACTTC	CASSAQGAQETQYF